The rows below give T cell receptor beta chains drawn from one sample of a study of regulatory T cells in long-lasting Graves disease. TCRdb ran MiXCR on the multiplex PCR reads and lists one entry per CDR3 protein. The sample consists of some 400,000 distinct CDR3 sequences, about 15% of them appearing once. A further study also used this sample, focusing on T cells in Graves' hyperthyroidism and ophthalmopathy.

Sequencing was performed on peripheral blood mononuclear cells (PBMCs), taken at new diagnosis, from a patient treated with antithyroid drugs. The receptors derive from a woman in her twenties or thirties with Graves disease. Both conserved end residues are part of each CDR3. A D gene is named only where the DNA matches it firmly. Some rows have no size entry. The others give once, few or many, or a class for an expanded clone.

D gene: TRBD2
V gene: TRBV20-1
clone size: few
J gene: TRBJ2-1
CDR3 protein: CSASELAGGYNEQFF
CDR3 DNA: TGCAGTGCTTCCGAACTAGCGGGAGGCTACAATGAGCAGTTCTTC

D gene: NA
V gene: TRBV6-1
clone size: NA
J gene: TRBJ2-1
CDR3 protein: CASTVMGRDPYNEQFF
CDR3 DNA: TGTGCCAGCACGGTGATGGGAAGGGACCCTTACAATGAGCAGTTCTTC

D gene: NA
V gene: TRBV6-1
clone size: many
J gene: TRBJ2-5
CDR3 protein: CASLRPGSGQETQYF
CDR3 DNA: TGTGCCAGCTTGCGACCGGGTAGCGGCCAAGAGACCCAGTACTTC

D gene: TRBD1
V gene: TRBV6-5
clone size: many
J gene: TRBJ2-5
CDR3 protein: CASSYPRTGGKTETQYF
CDR3 DNA: TGTGCCAGCAGTTACCCCCGGACAGGGGGCAAAACAGAGACCCAGTACTTC

D gene: NA
V gene: TRBV24-1
clone size: NA
J gene: TRBJ1-2
CDR3 protein: CATSEGSGTYGYTF
CDR3 DNA: TGTGCCACCAGTGAGGGCTCCGGGACCTATGGCTACACCTTC

D gene: TRBD1
V gene: TRBV4-2
clone size: NA
J gene: TRBJ1-4
CDR3 protein: CASSPDRGLNEKLFF
CDR3 DNA: TGTGCCAGCAGCCCAGACAGGGGGCTTAATGAAAAACTGTTTTTT

D gene: TRBD2
V gene: TRBV24-1
clone size: many
J gene: TRBJ2-3
CDR3 protein: CATSEHLGLAGGETDTQYF
CDR3 DNA: TGTGCCACCAGTGAACACCTCGGACTAGCGGGAGGGGAGACAGATACGCAGTATTTT

D gene: NA
V gene: TRBV6-1
clone size: many
J gene: TRBJ1-6
CDR3 protein: CASSEARGRPTPHF
CDR3 DNA: TGTGCCAGCAGTGAAGCGCGAGGCAGGCCTACTCCCCACTTT

D gene: NA
V gene: TRBV11-2
clone size: many
J gene: TRBJ2-3
CDR3 protein: CASSHGTSPDTQYF
CDR3 DNA: TGTGCCAGCAGCCACGGGACCTCTCCAGATACGCAGTATTTT

D gene: NA
V gene: TRBV7-8
clone size: many
J gene: TRBJ2-1
CDR3 protein: CASSPRFPFHNEQFF
CDR3 DNA: TGTGCCAGCAGCCCTAGGTTCCCCTTCCACAATGAGCAGTTCTTC

D gene: NA
V gene: TRBV6-5
clone size: many
J gene: TRBJ2-1
CDR3 protein: CASSYSRDLSNEQFF
CDR3 DNA: TGTGCCAGCAGTTACTCGAGGGATCTCAGTAATGAGCAGTTCTTC

D gene: TRBD2
V gene: TRBV3-1
clone size: NA
J gene: TRBJ2-1
CDR3 protein: CAIPGLAGACEQFF
CDR3 DNA: TGCGCCATTCCTGGACTAGCGGGAGCTTGTGAGCAGTTCTTC

D gene: TRBD2
V gene: TRBV5-1
clone size: many
J gene: TRBJ2-7
CDR3 protein: CASSSGLAGNEQYF
CDR3 DNA: TGCGCCAGCAGCTCTGGACTAGCGGGAAACGAGCAGTACTTC

D gene: TRBD1
V gene: TRBV6-1
clone size: NA
J gene: TRBJ1-5
CDR3 protein: CASNQGQRFYSNQPQHF
CDR3 DNA: TGTGCCAGCAACCAGGGACAGAGATTTTATAGCAATCAGCCCCAGCATTTT

D gene: TRBD1
V gene: TRBV28
clone size: NA
J gene: TRBJ1-2
CDR3 protein: CASRTGRIGYTF
CDR3 DNA: TGTGCCAGCAGGACAGGGAGAATTGGCTACACCTTC

D gene: TRBD1
V gene: TRBV28
clone size: many
J gene: TRBJ1-1
CDR3 protein: CASIDRGNTEAFF
CDR3 DNA: TGTGCCAGCATCGACAGGGGGAACACTGAAGCTTTCTTT

D gene: NA
V gene: TRBV6-4
clone size: NA
J gene: TRBJ2-1
CDR3 protein: CASSIGTTYNEQFF
CDR3 DNA: TGTGCCAGCAGCATCGGGACCACCTACAATGAGCAGTTCTTC

D gene: NA
V gene: TRBV18
clone size: NA
J gene: TRBJ1-4
CDR3 protein: CASSRMEATNEKLFF
CDR3 DNA: TGTGCCAGCTCCCGCATGGAAGCAACTAATGAAAAACTGTTTTTT

D gene: NA
V gene: TRBV5-1
clone size: many
J gene: TRBJ2-3
CDR3 protein: CASYLQGVDTQYF
CDR3 DNA: TGCGCCAGCTACCTACAGGGCGTCGATACGCAGTATTTT

D gene: TRBD1
V gene: TRBV10-2
clone size: many
J gene: TRBJ2-5
CDR3 protein: CASSTHRGRGETQYF
CDR3 DNA: TGCGCCAGCAGTACCCACAGGGGGCGCGGGGAGACCCAGTACTTC

D gene: TRBD2
V gene: TRBV6-2/TRBV6-3
clone size: NA
J gene: TRBJ2-3
CDR3 protein: CASRPSGGPFDTQYF
CDR3 DNA: TGTGCCAGCAGACCGTCGGGAGGGCCATTTGATACGCAGTATTTT

D gene: NA
V gene: TRBV3-1
clone size: many
J gene: TRBJ2-3
CDR3 protein: CASSQDRHSTDTQYF
CDR3 DNA: TGTGCCAGCAGCCAAGATCGACATAGCACAGATACGCAGTATTTT

D gene: NA
V gene: TRBV2
clone size: NA
J gene: TRBJ1-6
CDR3 protein: CASSELSYNSPLHF
CDR3 DNA: TGTGCCAGCAGTGAACTCAGTTATAATTCACCCCTCCACTTT

D gene: TRBD2
V gene: TRBV7-2
clone size: many
J gene: TRBJ2-3
CDR3 protein: CASSHPGLAGPTEYF
CDR3 DNA: TGTGCCAGCAGCCACCCGGGACTAGCGGGACCCACAGAGTATTTT

D gene: NA
V gene: TRBV2
clone size: many
J gene: TRBJ2-7
CDR3 protein: CASRPPIASAYEQYF
CDR3 DNA: TGTGCCAGCAGACCCCCTATTGCGAGTGCCTACGAGCAGTACTTC

D gene: TRBD2
V gene: TRBV7-3
clone size: many
J gene: TRBJ2-1
CDR3 protein: CASSLKMGGTSGNNEQFF
CDR3 DNA: TGTGCCAGCAGCTTAAAAATGGGGGGGACTAGCGGGAACAATGAGCAGTTCTTC

D gene: NA
V gene: TRBV6-1
clone size: NA
J gene: TRBJ2-1
CDR3 protein: CASSGISNEQFF
CDR3 DNA: TGTGCCAGCAGCGGGATAAGCAATGAGCAGTTCTTC

D gene: TRBD2
V gene: TRBV20-1
clone size: NA
J gene: TRBJ2-1
CDR3 protein: CSASGGAGEQFF
CDR3 DNA: TGCAGTGCTAGCGGGGGGGCGGGTGAGCAGTTCTTC

D gene: NA
V gene: TRBV12-3/TRBV12-4
clone size: many
J gene: TRBJ2-1
CDR3 protein: CASTPAASVNEQFF
CDR3 DNA: TGTGCCAGCACACCTGCGGCTAGCGTAAACGAGCAGTTCTTC

D gene: TRBD1
V gene: TRBV30
clone size: few
J gene: TRBJ1-4
CDR3 protein: CAWAWDRAVEKLFF
CDR3 DNA: TGTGCCTGGGCTTGGGACAGGGCGGTTGAAAAACTGTTTTTT

D gene: NA
V gene: TRBV3-1
clone size: many
J gene: TRBJ1-4
CDR3 protein: CASSLGGRNEKLFF
CDR3 DNA: TGTGCCAGCAGCCTGGGAGGGAGGAATGAAAAACTGTTTTTT

D gene: TRBD2
V gene: TRBV29-1
clone size: few
J gene: TRBJ2-3
CDR3 protein: CSAQLAGVADTQYF
CDR3 DNA: TGCAGCGCCCAACTAGCGGGAGTTGCAGATACGCAGTATTTT

D gene: TRBD2
V gene: TRBV12-3/TRBV12-4
clone size: many
J gene: TRBJ2-7
CDR3 protein: CASSLSGSLTSEQYF
CDR3 DNA: TGTGCCAGCAGCCTTAGCGGGAGTCTTACTTCCGAGCAGTACTTC

D gene: TRBD2
V gene: TRBV20-1
clone size: many
J gene: TRBJ2-7
CDR3 protein: CSARGLAGGPGNEQYF
CDR3 DNA: TGCAGTGCTAGAGGTCTAGCGGGAGGGCCGGGGAACGAGCAGTACTTC

D gene: NA
V gene: TRBV6-2/TRBV6-3
clone size: many
J gene: TRBJ2-3
CDR3 protein: CASSYALLGTDTQYF
CDR3 DNA: TGTGCCAGCAGTTACGCCTTGCTGGGCACAGATACGCAGTATTTT

D gene: TRBD1
V gene: TRBV6-2/TRBV6-3
clone size: few
J gene: TRBJ2-7
CDR3 protein: CASRLMRDRPFSYEQYF
CDR3 DNA: TGTGCCAGCAGACTCATGCGGGACAGGCCCTTCTCCTACGAGCAGTACTTC

D gene: TRBD1
V gene: TRBV20-1
clone size: many
J gene: TRBJ2-7
CDR3 protein: CSARGGIGQGGYEQYF
CDR3 DNA: TGCAGTGCTAGAGGAGGCATCGGACAGGGCGGTTACGAGCAGTACTTC

D gene: NA
V gene: TRBV14
clone size: few
J gene: TRBJ2-7
CDR3 protein: CASSRGPTKKLGQYF
CDR3 DNA: TGTGCCAGCAGCCGTGGTCCGACGAAGAAGTTAGGGCAGTACTTC

D gene: TRBD1
V gene: TRBV20-1
clone size: NA
J gene: TRBJ2-7
CDR3 protein: CSARDPKGAYYEQYF
CDR3 DNA: TGCAGTGCTAGAGACCCGAAGGGGGCTTACTACGAGCAGTACTTC

D gene: NA
V gene: TRBV7-6
clone size: NA
J gene: TRBJ2-1
CDR3 protein: CASDPGSGSSYNEQFF
CDR3 DNA: TGTGCCAGCGACCCCGGTTCCGGGAGCTCCTACAATGAGCAGTTCTTC

D gene: TRBD1
V gene: TRBV6-1
clone size: NA
J gene: TRBJ2-7
CDR3 protein: CASSKSGTGVAYEQYF
CDR3 DNA: TGTGCCAGCAGTAAATCCGGGACAGGGGTTGCCTACGAGCAGTACTTC

D gene: TRBD1
V gene: TRBV13
clone size: many
J gene: TRBJ2-7
CDR3 protein: CASSWTGRSYEQYF
CDR3 DNA: TGTGCCAGCAGCTGGACAGGGCGTTCCTACGAGCAGTACTTC

D gene: TRBD1
V gene: TRBV27
clone size: many
J gene: TRBJ2-7
CDR3 protein: CASSSTGTGYEQYF
CDR3 DNA: TGTGCCAGCAGTTCTACCGGGACAGGGTACGAGCAGTACTTC

D gene: TRBD1
V gene: TRBV18
clone size: NA
J gene: TRBJ2-6
CDR3 protein: CASSPGYRGPRSGANVLTF
CDR3 DNA: TGTGCCAGCTCACCAGGATACAGGGGACCACGGTCTGGGGCCAACGTCCTGACTTTC